This T cell receptor (beta chain) was identified in a study of tumor-infiltrating lymphocytes in primary liver carcinoma. Study context: Patients of both sexes were 30 to 69 years old. The neoplasms were of stage T1-T3 N0M0, with dimensions of about 4.2 to 11 cm across. Samples had roughly 3.5 to 7.13 million productive TCRbeta reads, comparable between tissue types.

Constant-region priming of 500 to 550 ng total RNA yielded TCR beta cDNA. Amplification in three nested multiplex PCR rounds with slightly modified ARM-PCR gave rise to TCR beta libraries. Forward primers for TRBV1-TRBV30 and a C-beta reverse primer served the first two PCR rounds, at roughly 10 cycles each. TCRdb independently ran MiXCR on the multiplex PCR reads; one entry per CDR3 protein. Of approximately 80,000 distinct CDR3 sequences in the sample, roughly 71% were seen once. Taking about 18-32 mg of unsorted bulk tissue, the authors co-extracted RNA and DNA. V lost 4 bases and J 1 base, leaving 7 bases between the germline ends. The CDR3 sequence is 13 residues long. CDR1 is SEHNR and CDR2 is FQNEAQ in the germline V gene (reference sequence).

The chain links TRBV7-9 to TRBJ1-1; no reliable D call. This TCR was recovered from a man aged 35 to 55 with primary liver carcinoma and hepatitis B virus infection. The sequencing sample was made of tumor-adjacent normal liver tissue. CDR3 in DNA: TGTGCCAGCAGCTCAGCTGGGAACACTGAAGCTTTCTTT. Its translation is CASSSAGNTEAFF. Full variable domain (missing parts from reference TRBV7-9 and TRBJ1-1): DTGVSQNPRHKITKRGQNVTFRCDPISEHNRLYWYRQTLGQGPEFLTYFQNEAQLEKSRLLSDRFSAERPKGSFSTLEIQRTEQGDSAMYLCASSSAGNTEAFFGQGTRLTVV.